This is a list of T cell receptor beta chains from one sample in a study of T cell responses to AZD1222 COVID-19 vaccine. The protocol was immunoSEQ multiplex PCR, while the TCRdb copy is restricted to in-frame clones and leaves out a portion. The data hold around 180,000 clones, with around 87% observed a single time. This material consisted of peripheral blood, taken on day 0 of MenACWY control vaccination. The receptors derive from an adult in good health. Each CDR3 is given with its conserved first and last residue. The D gene is left open where the match is weak. Size is omitted from some rows. Given values are once, few, many or a class for expanded clones.

j_gene,len,d_gene,abundance,v_gene,CDR3aa,CDR3nt
TRBJ1-4,13,NA,NA,TRBV7-3,CASSLGPNEKLFF,TGTGCCAGCAGCTTAGGGCCCAATGAAAAACTGTTTTTT
TRBJ2-5,14,TRBD1,NA,TRBV7-2,CASSPGQGLETQYF,TGTGCCAGCAGCCCAGGACAGGGGTTGGAGACCCAGTACTTC
TRBJ1-6,15,TRBD1,NA,TRBV5-5,CASSLAGTGGPPLHF,TGTGCCAGCAGCTTGGCTGGGACAGGGGGCCCACCCCTCCACTTT
TRBJ2-1,23,TRBD2,NA,TRBV7-8,CASSPKGGYVLAGGPNSYNEQFF,TGTGCCAGCAGCCCGAAGGGAGGGTATGTACTAGCGGGGGGGCCTAACTCCTACAATGAGCAGTTCTTC
TRBJ2-7,15,TRBD1,NA,TRBV28,CASGPGQGVPYEQYF,TGTGCCAGCGGGCCGGGACAGGGGGTTCCCTACGAGCAGTACTTC
TRBJ1-1,12,TRBD1,NA,TRBV19,CASSGTGRKAFF,TGTGCCAGTAGTGGGACAGGGCGGAAAGCTTTCTTT
TRBJ2-7,15,NA,once,TRBV7-8,CASSQWGGRSYEQYF,TGTGCCAGCAGCCAGTGGGGCGGCCGGTCCTACGAGCAGTACTTC
TRBJ2-3,15,NA,NA,TRBV12-5,CASGQGGSGADTQYF,TGTGCTAGTGGCCAGGGGGGTAGCGGAGCAGATACGCAGTATTTT
TRBJ2-7,14,NA,NA,TRBV7-3,CASSLTVDSDEQYF,TGTGCCAGCAGCTTAACTGTAGATAGCGACGAGCAGTACTTC
TRBJ1-6,16,NA,NA,TRBV18,CASSPTGNGDNSPLHF,TGTGCCAGCTCACCTACCGGGAACGGAGATAATTCACCCCTCCACTTT
TRBJ2-7,14,NA,NA,TRBV11-3,CASSPTGSVYEQYF,TGTGCCAGCAGCCCCACGGGCAGCGTCTACGAGCAGTACTTC
TRBJ2-7,14,NA,NA,TRBV19,CASSKDAKSYEQYF,TGTGCCAGTAGTAAGGACGCCAAATCCTACGAGCAGTACTTC
TRBJ2-5,13,NA,NA,TRBV7-3,CASSPPGEETQYF,TGTGCCAGCAGCCCCCCGGGGGAGGAGACCCAGTACTTC
TRBJ2-4,12,NA,NA,TRBV28,CASSFSKNIQYF,TGTGCCAGCAGTTTTAGCAAAAACATTCAGTACTTC
TRBJ2-3,15,NA,NA,TRBV5-1,CASSVPGGNTDTQYF,TGCGCCAGCAGCGTTCCCGGGGGTAACACAGATACGCAGTATTTT
TRBJ2-1,18,TRBD2,NA,TRBV11-3,CASSLEALAGTNYNEQFF,TGTGCCAGCAGCTTAGAGGCCCTAGCGGGTACCAACTACAATGAGCAGTTCTTC
TRBJ2-7,13,TRBD2,NA,TRBV20-1,CSASAGGKDEQYF,TGCAGTGCTAGTGCCGGGGGGAAGGACGAGCAGTACTTC
TRBJ2-7,17,NA,few,TRBV18,CASSPPHRERPTYEQYF,TGTGCCAGCTCACCACCTCACAGGGAGCGGCCTACCTACGAGCAGTACTTC
TRBJ1-2,13,TRBD1,few,TRBV9,CASSQGADYGYTF,TGTGCCAGCAGCCAGGGGGCAGACTATGGCTACACCTTC
TRBJ2-1,11,NA,once,TRBV12-3/TRBV12-4,CASSSPLVLFF,TGTGCCAGCAGTTCCCCCCTCGTTTTGTTCTTC
TRBJ1-5,12,NA,NA,TRBV12-3/TRBV12-4,CASRSDPQPQHF,TGTGCCAGCAGAAGCGACCCACAGCCCCAGCATTTT
TRBJ2-7,15,TRBD1,NA,TRBV7-2,CASSLVGQSSYEQYF,TGTGCCAGCAGCTTAGTGGGACAGAGCTCCTACGAGCAGTACTTC
TRBJ2-2,15,NA,NA,TRBV7-3,CASSLTLGSTGELFF,TGTGCCAGCAGCCTAACCCTCGGGTCCACCGGGGAGCTGTTTTTT
TRBJ2-7,16,NA,NA,TRBV5-5,CASSPLDRTSSYEQYF,TGTGCCAGCAGTCCACTCGACAGGACGAGCTCCTACGAGCAGTACTTC
TRBJ2-5,15,NA,NA,TRBV7-9,CASSLEGSGQETQYF,TGTGCCAGCAGCTTAGAGGGTAGCGGTCAAGAGACCCAGTACTTC
TRBJ2-1,16,TRBD2,NA,TRBV11-3,CASSLDGRGGSNEQFF,TGTGCCAGCAGCTTAGATGGGCGGGGGGGATCGAATGAGCAGTTCTTC
TRBJ2-2,13,NA,NA,TRBV28,CASTGQNTGELFF,TGTGCCAGCACCGGGCAGAACACCGGGGAGCTGTTTTTT
TRBJ1-3,14,NA,NA,TRBV18,CASSRRGSGNTIYF,TGTGCCAGCTCACGTAGAGGCTCTGGAAACACCATATATTTT
TRBJ1-5,15,TRBD1,NA,TRBV15,CATSLQGTFNQPQHF,TGTGCCACCAGCCTACAGGGGACATTCAATCAGCCCCAGCATTTT
TRBJ2-2,15,NA,NA,TRBV7-2,CASSLGRGNTGELFF,TGTGCCAGCAGCTTAGGACGGGGGAACACCGGGGAGCTGTTTTTT
TRBJ1-1,14,NA,NA,TRBV27,CASSFNGGLTEAFF,TGTGCCAGCAGTTTCAACGGGGGGCTCACTGAAGCTTTCTTT
TRBJ2-1,15,TRBD2,NA,TRBV6-5,CASSYQRGSYNEQFF,TGTGCCAGCAGTTACCAGCGGGGGAGTTACAATGAGCAGTTCTTC
TRBJ2-7,14,TRBD1,NA,TRBV28,CASRGTGGSYEQYF,TGTGCCAGCAGGGGGACAGGGGGCTCCTACGAGCAGTACTTC
TRBJ2-2,14,NA,NA,TRBV5-1,CASSLGTHAGELFF,TGCGCCAGCAGCTTGGGGACACATGCCGGGGAGCTGTTTTTT
TRBJ2-3,18,NA,NA,TRBV4-1,CASSQVGWGAVVLDTQYF,TGCGCCAGCAGCCAAGTGGGGTGGGGGGCGGTTGTTTTAGATACGCAGTATTTT
TRBJ2-7,13,NA,NA,TRBV6-1,CASSDRGFYEQYF,TGTGCCAGCAGTGATAGGGGTTTCTACGAGCAGTACTTC
TRBJ1-6,13,TRBD1,NA,TRBV19,CASNEGANSPLHF,TGTGCCAGTAATGAGGGGGCGAATTCACCCCTCCACTTT
TRBJ1-1,15,TRBD1,NA,TRBV6-1,CASSELRQGAVGAFF,TGTGCCAGCAGTGAATTACGACAGGGCGCGGTTGGAGCTTTCTTT
TRBJ2-7,13,NA,NA,TRBV27,CASSRDVAYEQYF,TGTGCCAGCAGTCGGGACGTAGCCTACGAGCAGTACTTC
TRBJ2-1,13,NA,NA,TRBV3-1/TRBV3-2,CASSQRALNEQFF,TGTGCCAGCAGCCAGAGGGCCCTTAATGAGCAGTTCTTC
TRBJ1-2,15,TRBD1,NA,TRBV2,CASRIRQGLNYGYTF,TGTGCCAGCAGAATCCGACAGGGGCTTAACTATGGCTACACCTTC
TRBJ2-2,15,NA,NA,TRBV27,CASRQIVANTGELFF,TGTGCCAGCAGGCAAATAGTAGCGAACACCGGGGAGCTGTTTTTT
TRBJ2-7,13,NA,few,TRBV12-3/TRBV12-4,CASTPLGSYEQYF,TGTGCCAGCACCCCTCTGGGATCCTACGAGCAGTACTTC
TRBJ2-1,14,NA,NA,TRBV29-1,CSVDPKGSHNEQFF,TGCAGCGTTGATCCCAAAGGCTCTCACAATGAGCAGTTCTTC
TRBJ2-1,15,NA,NA,TRBV5-1,CASSLDSISYNEQFF,TGCGCCAGCAGCTTGGACTCTATCTCCTACAATGAGCAGTTCTTC
TRBJ2-3,15,NA,NA,TRBV11-1,CASSPTVPGRDTQYF,TGTGCCAGCAGCCCCACGGTGCCGGGGCGAGATACGCAGTATTTT
TRBJ1-6,16,NA,NA,TRBV21-1,CASSMRTFRYNSPLHF,TGTGCCAGCAGCATGCGGACCTTCCGTTATAATTCACCCCTCCACTTT
TRBJ2-5,16,NA,NA,TRBV9,CASSVMMGGEQETQYF,TGTGCCAGCAGCGTAATGATGGGGGGAGAGCAAGAGACCCAGTACTTC
TRBJ2-7,14,NA,NA,TRBV11-3,CASKRSGASYEQYF,TGTGCCAGCAAGAGATCCGGAGCCTCCTACGAGCAGTACTTC
TRBJ2-7,14,TRBD1,NA,TRBV7-8,CASSLVTGEYEQYF,TGTGCCAGCAGCTTAGTCACAGGGGAATACGAGCAGTACTTC
TRBJ1-3,17,NA,NA,TRBV15,CATSRDLAGGSGNTIYF,TGTGCCACCAGCAGAGATCTAGCAGGCGGCTCTGGAAACACCATATATTTT
TRBJ1-4,14,TRBD1,NA,TRBV6-5,CASSTRTGGQGLFF,TGTGCCAGCAGTACCCGGACAGGGGGACAGGGACTGTTTTTT
TRBJ2-1,16,TRBD1,NA,TRBV19,CASSDFRRDRYNEQFF,TGTGCCAGTAGTGATTTTCGTCGGGACAGGTACAACGAGCAGTTCTTC
TRBJ2-3,13,NA,NA,TRBV3-1/TRBV3-2,CASSQLGTDTQYF,TGTGCCAGCAGCCAGTTGGGCACAGATACGCAGTATTTT
TRBJ1-4,14,TRBD1,NA,TRBV28,CASSSTGSNEKLFF,TGTGCCAGCAGTTCGACAGGGTCTAATGAAAAACTGTTTTTT
TRBJ2-7,15,TRBD1,NA,TRBV6-5,CASSYAGQGAYEQYF,TGTGCCAGCAGTTACGCGGGACAGGGGGCGTACGAGCAGTACTTC